The 26 T cell receptor beta chains below were found in one sample sequenced in a study of CD8+ T cells in alopecia areata. Sequencing templates came from extracted RNA that was reverse transcribed into cDNA. Clones were read by immunoSEQ multiplex PCR, and TCRdb kept only the in-frame ones, dropping some. The sample carries 140,000 to 150,000 clones, about nine tenths recorded once. The starting material was CD8+ T cells sorted from blood, obtained at week 0. These receptors came from a human donor with alopecia areata.

The J gene is TRBJ1-5, the V gene TRBV4-2; D ambiguous. Germline V gives CDR1 LGHNA, CDR2 YNFKEQ. V dropped 0 bases and J dropped 0 bases, with 12 bases sitting between them. The CDR3 contains 17 residues. In DNA form, the CDR3 reads TGTGCCAGCAGCCAAGAGTCCGGGCTTAATAGCAATCAGCCCCAGCATTTT. Amino acids: CASSQESGLNSNQPQHF.

The chain joins TRBV4-2 to TRBJ2-1, with 9 positions matching TRBD1. With V trimmed by 3 bases and J by 6 bases, 3 bases remained unmatched. CDR1 is LGHNA, CDR2 YNFKEQ, per germline. The CDR3 is made up of 14 amino acids. The CDR3 DNA sequence: TGTGCCAGCAGCCAGGGGACAGGGCCCAATGAGCAGTTCTTC. Residues: CASSQGTGPNEQFF.

This clone was counted a few times. At one end, the junction sequence differs from germline, possibly due to a read error. The chain combines TRBV19 with TRBJ1-4, with no clear D. The CDR3 spans 16 residues. Germline V gene sequence: CDR1 LNHDA, CDR2 SQIVND (reference sequence). The CDR3 here is CASSILPTDGYDKLFF. Written as DNA, the CDR3 is TGTGCCAGTAGTATACTCCCTACAGACGGCTATGATAAACTGTTTTTT.

CDR3 protein: CASRGYSAGAFWEQYF. CDR3 coding DNA: TGTGCCAGTAGGGGGTATTCTGCGGGAGCGTTCTGGGAGCAGTACTTC. V is TRBV19 and J is TRBJ2-7, with TRBD2 matching over 7 bases. Germline loops: CDR1 LNHDA, CDR2 SQIVND (reference sequence). The CDR3 is 16 amino acids. J was trimmed by 7 bases and V by 6 bases; bases with no gene match: 18. The full variable domain, in which reference TRBV19 and TRBJ2-7 provide the parts outside the CDR3, is DGGITQSPKYLFRKEGQNVTLSCEQNLNHDAMYWYRQDPGQGLRLIYYSQIVNDFQKGDIAEGYSVSREKKESFPLTVTSAQKNPTAFYLCASRGYSAGAFWEQYFGPGTRLTVT.

V usage is TRBV27 and J usage is TRBJ2-2; D possibly corresponds to TRBD1 (5 bases). Trimming pared 5 bases from V and 0 bases from J, leaving 19 bases between. There are 18 residues in the CDR3. Germline V CDR1 and CDR2: MNHEY, SMNVEV (reference sequence). The CDR3 nucleotides read TGTGCCAGCAGTCTTACCCTCTGGGGCGGCCCGAACACCGGGGAGCTGTTTTTT. Amino acid sequence: CASSLTLWGGPNTGELFF.

The genes are TRBV2 and TRBJ2-7; a possible D gene is TRBD2 (6 bases). The V gene lost 8 bases and the J gene lost 5 bases, with 22 bases spanning the gap. The CDR3 extends over 15 amino acids. Germline-derived CDR1 and CDR2 are SNHLY and FYNNEI. CDR3 sequence reads: CASPRGPGRDDEQYF. As DNA, the CDR3 is TGTGCCAGCCCCCGAGGGCCCGGGAGAGACGACGAGCAGTACTTC.

The rearrangement joins TRBV4-1 to TRBJ2-7, with a weak D call TRBD2 (7 bases). With 1 base removed from V and 7 bases from J, the gap between germline ends came to 14 bases. The CDR3 has 14 residues. Germline loops: CDR1 MGHRA, CDR2 YSYEKL. The CDR3 is CASSQAGGSGEQYF. The CDR3 nucleotides are TGCGCCAGCAGCCAAGCGGGGGGCTCGGGGGAGCAGTACTTC.

This chain joins TRBV6-5 and TRBJ2-7; D gene unclear. Germline V lookup: CDR1 MNHEY, CDR2 SVGAGI. V was shortened by 2 bases and J by 3 bases, with 8 bases between the two germline ends. The CDR3 is 13 residues long. For the CDR3, the DNA is TGTGCCAGCAGTTACGCGGATCTCTACGAGCAGTACTTC. This encodes CASSYADLYEQYF.

The rearrangement uses TRBV4-1 and TRBJ1-1; tentative D call: TRBD1 (6 bases). CDR3 length: 16 residues. Germline V CDR1 and CDR2: MGHRA, YSYEKL. Trimming shortened V by 3 bases and J by 2 bases, and 16 bases separated the two germline ends. The CDR3: CASSHYYTGTNTEAFF. The CDR3 DNA is TGCGCCAGCAGCCACTATTATACAGGGACTAACACTGAAGCTTTCTTT.

In this sample, this clone turned up a few times. The chain combines TRBV5-1 with TRBJ2-3; perhaps D is TRBD1 or TRBD2 (5 bases each). The CDR3 sequence is 17 residues long. V lost 4 bases and J 3 bases, leaving 21 bases between the germline ends. Germline values: CDR1 SGHRS, CDR2 YFSETQ. CDR3 nucleotide sequence: TGCGCCAGCAGCCCGAACTGGATATCAGGGAGTACAGATACGCAGTATTTT. Its translation is CASSPNWISGSTDTQYF. Looking up the rest from reference TRBV5-1 and TRBJ2-3 gives the full variable domain: KAGVTQTPRYLIKTRGQQVTLSCSPISGHRSVSWYQQTPGQGLQFLFEYFSETQRNKGNFPGRFSGRQFSNSRSEMNVSTLELGDSALYLCASSPNWISGSTDTQYFGPGTRLTVL.

The chain couples TRBV6-5 to TRBJ2-2; D might be TRBD1 (6 bases). V lost 7 bases and J 7 bases, leaving 16 bases between the germline ends. From germline, CDR1 is MNHEY and CDR2 SVGAGI. The CDR3 extends over 14 amino acids. The CDR3 reads CASTFTGFVGELFF. The DNA of the CDR3 is TGTGCCAGCACCTTCACAGGGTTTGTCGGGGAGCTGTTTTTT.

The rearrangement uses TRBV30 and TRBJ2-2, with TRBD1 matching 9 bases. This CDR3 comprises 13 residues. The J segment lost 8 bases and the V segment lost 0 bases, leaving 1 base of the junction unmatched. CDR1 and CDR2 (germline): GTSNPN, SVGIG (reference sequence). CDR3 sequence: CAWSVGTGGELFF. DNA of the CDR3: TGTGCCTGGAGTGTTGGGACAGGGGGGGAGCTGTTTTTT. The whole variable domain, remainder taken from reference TRBV30 and TRBJ2-2, is SQTIHQWPATLVQPVGSPLSLECTVEGTSNPNLYWYRQAAGRGLQLLFYSVGIGQISSEVPQNLSASRPQDRQFILSSKKLLLSDSGFYLCAWSVGTGGELFFGEGSRLTVL.

This chain connects TRBV11-2 to TRBJ1-2; D possibly corresponds to TRBD1 (6 bases). Germline V lookup: CDR1 SGHAT, CDR2 FQNNGV. This CDR3 region has 16 residues. V was clipped by 4 bases and J by 2 bases, with 17 bases between them. Written as DNA, the CDR3 is TGTGCCAGCAGCTCGCCCCAGGGGCTGCCCAACTATGGCTACACCTTC. The encoded protein is CASSSPQGLPNYGYTF.

The table lists this clone with a count of one. V is TRBV11-2 and J is TRBJ2-7; D may be TRBD2 (6 bases). Germline V gene data show CDR1 as SGHAT and CDR2 as FQNNGV. This CDR3 spans 18 amino acids. V was shortened by 6 bases and J by 2 bases, with 26 bases between the two germline ends. CDR3 residues: CASRGPGEPNLRTYEQYF. CDR3 in DNA: TGTGCCAGCAGGGGGCCGGGAGAGCCTAATCTTAGAACCTACGAGCAGTACTTC. Based on the CDR3 plus reference TRBV11-2 and TRBJ2-7, the full variable domain is EAGVAQSPRYKIIEKRQSVAFWCNPISGHATLYWYQQILGQGPKLLIQFQNNGVVDDSQLPKDRFSAERLKGVDSTLKIQPAKLEDSAVYLCASRGPGEPNLRTYEQYFGPGTRLTVT.

This clone showed up just once. The chain employs TRBV6-5 and TRBJ2-7, with TRBD1 identical over 7 bases. The V gene end was trimmed by 5 bases and the J gene end by 1 base; junction bases not matched to a gene: 2. The CDR3 spans 13 residues. The germline V gene encodes CDR1 MNHEY and CDR2 SVGAGI. The CDR3 here is CASSQGDSYEQYF. The CDR3, as DNA: TGTGCCAGCAGTCAGGGGGATTCCTACGAGCAGTACTTC.

The CDR3, as DNA: TGTGCCAGCTCGGACGGGGGGGTCGAGACCCAGTACTTC. This codes for CASSDGGVETQYF. The V gene is TRBV18, the J gene TRBJ2-5; 8 bases are shared with TRBD2. V shed 6 bases and J 5 bases; nucleotides not matched to a gene: 5. Germline assignment: CDR1 KGHSH and CDR2 LQKENI. The CDR3 is 13 residues long.

Details on this clone: A junction end diverges from the germline sequence, so it may reflect a read error. This chain connects TRBV2 to TRBJ2-1; 9 positions match TRBD1. The CDR3 is 13 residues long. CDR1 is SNHLY, CDR2 FYNNEI, per germline. This CDR3 reads CASPGTGRNGQFF. As DNA, the CDR3 is TGTGCCAGCCCCGGGACAGGGAGGAATGGGCAGTTCTTC.

J is TRBJ2-7 and V is TRBV25-1; 11 nucleotides align to TRBD1. Trimming took 2 bases from V and 3 from J; bases not matched to a gene: 0. The CDR3 is made up of 14 amino acids. The germline gives CDR1 MGHDK, CDR2 SYGVNS. CDR3 sequence (DNA): TGTGCCAGCAGTGAAGGGACAGGGGGCTACGAGCAGTACTTC. Translated, it gives CASSEGTGGYEQYF.

This rearrangement joins TRBV6-5 to TRBJ2-2; D is unresolved. Trimming pared 4 bases from V and 2 bases from J, leaving 11 bases between. Germline V CDR1 and CDR2: MNHEY, SVGAGI. This CDR3 has 15 amino acids. For the CDR3, the DNA is TGTGCCAGCAGTTTGGAGCGTTACAACACCGGGGAGCTGTTTTTT. It specifies CASSLERYNTGELFF.

The chain recombines TRBV5-1 with TRBJ2-7; 11 bases map to TRBD1. The CDR3 contains 14 residues. From germline, CDR1 is SGHRS and CDR2 YFSETQ. Trimming cost V 2 bases and J 4 bases; bases outside gene matches: 2. CDR3: CASSFGTGGYEQYF. CDR3 nucleotides: TGCGCCAGCAGCTTCGGGACAGGGGGGTACGAGCAGTACTTC.

The chain has TRBV2 and TRBJ1-1; D gene ambiguous. Germline assignment: CDR1 SNHLY and CDR2 FYNNEI. Trimming cost V 4 bases and J 6 bases, with 3 bases left between them. The CDR3 runs 10 residues. CDR3 sequence: CASSGAEAFF. DNA for the CDR3: TGTGCCAGCAGTGGGGCTGAAGCTTTCTTT.

The genes are TRBV5-1 and TRBJ2-1; 7 positions match TRBD2. There are 14 residues in the CDR3. With V trimmed by 4 bases and J by 5 bases, 6 bases remained unmatched. Per the germline V gene, CDR1 is SGHRS and CDR2 is YFSETQ. The CDR3 nucleotides are TGCGCCAGCAGCCCCGGACTAGTTAACAATGAGCAGTTCTTC. Its protein product is CASSPGLVNNEQFF.

The chain recombines TRBV11-2 with TRBJ2-1; TRBD2 matches 10 bases. This CDR3 contains 17 residues. With 2 bases clipped from V and 8 bases from J, the junction kept 12 bases outside the gene matches. The germline V gene encodes CDR1 SGHAT and CDR2 FQNNGV. The CDR3 nucleotides read TGTGCCAGCAGCTTAAGGAGCGGGAGGGCCCTATTGGATGAGCAGTTCTTC. It encodes CASSLRSGRALLDEQFF.

The chain links TRBV7-3 to TRBJ2-1; 9 bases line up with TRBD2. This CDR3 comprises 15 residues. Germline V lookup: CDR1 SGHTA, CDR2 FQGTGA. The ends lost 5 bases at V and 7 bases at J; junction bases unmatched: 9. The CDR3 nucleotides are TGTGCCAGCAGCATCCTGGAGCGGGGGGATAATGAGCAGTTCTTC. The encoded protein is CASSILERGDNEQFF.

The V gene is TRBV19, the J gene TRBJ2-7; perhaps TRBD2 as D (6 bases). CDR1 and CDR2 (germline): LNHDA, SQIVND (reference sequence). Deletions cut 6 bases from V and 4 bases from J, with 10 bases between. The CDR3 loop spans 12 amino acids. The DNA of the CDR3 is TGTGCCAGTAGCCGCGGGGCTTACGAGCAGTACTTC. Amino acids: CASSRGAYEQYF.

Only a few counts were recorded for this clone. Other DNA sequences in the sample encode the same CDR3. The chain links TRBV19 to TRBJ2-2; weak D call: TRBD2 (5 bases). The CDR3 is 14 residues long. The germline CDR1 and CDR2 sequences are LNHDA and SQIVND (reference sequence). Trimming pared 3 bases from V and 1 base from J, leaving 6 bases between. The DNA for the CDR3 is TGTGCCAGTAGTATTGGAGGGAACACCGGGGAGCTGTTTTTT. As protein: CASSIGGNTGELFF.